This entry concerns a single T cell receptor beta chain. The germline V and J ends were trimmed by 1 base and 6 bases, with 16 bases remaining between them. The CDR3 is made up of 15 amino acids. Germline CDR1 MRHNA, CDR2 SNTAGT. This sample was included in a study of immune evolution from preneoplasia to lung adenocarcinoma. Some clones are missing from TCRdb's copy, which holds only in-frame ones; the method was immunoSEQ multiplex PCR. The sample carries 10,000 or so clones, 80% recorded once. This clonotype originated in a person aged 65-85 years with lung adenocarcinoma. Some clones in this sample may be carry-over from other donors' samples. The chain carries TRBV6-4 and TRBJ2-7; D call uncertain. Sequenced: FFPE minimally invasive lung adenocarcinoma tissue. CDR3 sequence reads: CASSDLVPPPREQYF. CDR3 bases: TGTGCCAGCAGTGACTTGGTTCCACCCCCCCGCGAGCAGTACTTC.